Below, 21 T cell receptor beta chains from the same sample are listed, as sequenced in a study of shared clonotypes between healthy human individuals. TCRdb's copy holds only in-frame clones and misses some; the assay was immunoSEQ multiplex PCR. The data contain 2 million to 2.5 million clones, 85% to 95% of them singletons. Sequencing was performed on naive CD4+ T cells from PBMCs. This sample's subset: CD45RA+ positively selected. The receptors derive from a man aged 18 to 30 in good health. Some clones in this sample may be carry-over from other donors' samples.

This clone was found a few times. V usage is TRBV16 and J usage is TRBJ1-5; 9 positions match TRBD1. With 0 bases clipped from V and 3 bases from J, the junction kept 3 bases outside the gene matches. The CDR3 covers 16 residues. Germline values: CDR1 KGHSY, CDR2 FQNENV. CDR3 DNA: TGTGCCAGCAGCCAATCGGGACAGGGTTTCAATCAGCCCCAGCATTTT. Amino acid sequence: CASSQSGQGFNQPQHF. Filled out from reference TRBV16 and TRBJ1-5, the complete variable domain reads GEEVAQTPKHLVRGEGQKAKLYCAPIKGHSYVFWYQQVLKNEFKFLISFQNENVFDETGMPKERFSAKCLPNSPCSLEIQATKLEDSAVYFCASSQSGQGFNQPQHFGDGTRLSIL.

The V gene is TRBV6-1, the J gene TRBJ2-3; D unresolved. The CDR3 covers 16 residues. Deletions cut 2 bases from V and 3 bases from J, with 15 bases between. Germline CDR1 reads MNHNS; CDR2 reads SASEGT. The CDR3 nucleotides are TGTGCCAGCAGTGAACATGTTAGTAGGGCAACAGATACGCAGTATTTT. This translates into CASSEHVSRATDTQYF.

The J gene is TRBJ1-1, the V gene TRBV15; D gene unclear. Trimming pared 0 bases from V and 6 bases from J, leaving 14 bases between. The CDR3 loop spans 15 amino acids. Germline V lookup: CDR1 LNHNV, CDR2 YYDKDF (reference sequence). CDR3 region: CATSRDRIRKAEAFF. Here the CDR3 DNA reads TGTGCCACCAGCAGAGATAGGATTAGGAAAGCTGAAGCTTTCTTT.

The CDR3 DNA sequence: TGTGCCAGCAGCTTAGGAGGATCCTACGGCAATCAGCCCCAGCATTTT. It codes for CASSLGGSYGNQPQHF. V is TRBV11-2 and J is TRBJ1-5, with no clear D. Germline V CDR1 and CDR2: SGHAT, FQNNGV. V lost 1 base and J 2 bases, leaving 12 bases between the germline ends. CDR3 length equals 16 residues.

The chain combines TRBV5-1 with TRBJ1-1; D is ambiguous. This CDR3 comprises 14 residues. Germline lookup yields CDR1 SGHRS and CDR2 YFSETQ. V lost 4 bases and J 1 base, leaving 11 bases between the germline ends. The CDR3 sequence: CASSNFGSNTEAFF. The CDR3 coding sequence is TGCGCCAGCAGCAATTTCGGGTCGAACACTGAAGCTTTCTTT.

The chain combines TRBV10-2 with TRBJ2-7; 10 nucleotides match TRBD2. The junction had 7 bases not matched to a gene; V was cut back by 6 bases and J by 2 bases. The CDR3 is 15 amino acids. Germline CDR1 reads WSHSY; CDR2 reads SAAADI. The CDR3 bases are TGCGCCAGCAGGGGAACTAGCGGGGTCCCCTACGAGCAGTACTTC. Amino acids: CASRGTSGVPYEQYF.

This clone was detected only once. This chain connects TRBV5-5 to TRBJ2-5; 14 nucleotides agree with TRBD2. The CDR3 length is 17 residues. CDR1 and CDR2 from the germline V gene are SGHKS and YYEKEE (reference sequence). With 4 bases clipped from V and 4 bases from J, the junction kept 9 bases outside the gene matches. This CDR3 is CASSDWGGLAGGETQYF. The CDR3 nucleotides read TGTGCCAGCAGCGACTGGGGCGGACTAGCGGGAGGAGAGACCCAGTACTTC.

The genes are TRBV9 and TRBJ2-7; tentatively, D is TRBD1 (5 bases). Germline V gene data show CDR1 as SGDLS and CDR2 as YYNGEE. The CDR3 runs 14 residues. Trimming left V 0 bases short and J 2 bases short, with 9 bases between. The CDR3 reads CASSVDSGTYEQYF. In DNA form, the CDR3 reads TGTGCCAGCAGCGTAGATTCAGGGACCTACGAGCAGTACTTC.

The V and J genes are TRBV5-4 and TRBJ1-4; D not certain. This CDR3 has 18 amino acids. Per the germline V gene, CDR1 is SGHNT and CDR2 is YYREEE (reference sequence). Trimming left V 4 bases short and J 3 bases short, with 22 bases between. The DNA of the CDR3 is TGTGCCAGCAGCCCTGGTGGGCAGGTGGCGGTTGCTAATGAAAAACTGTTTTTT. Translation: CASSPGGQVAVANEKLFF.

The V call is TRBV11-2, the J call TRBJ2-7, with D unresolved. V was trimmed by 4 bases and J by 0 bases, leaving 10 bases between them. The CDR3 has 14 residues. Germline V lookup: CDR1 SGHAT, CDR2 FQNNGV. The DNA of the CDR3 is TGTGCCAGCAGCTCGATACAGAGCTCCTACGAGCAGTACTTC. Translated: CASSSIQSSYEQYF.

CDR3 sequence: CASSLRAHGYTF. In nucleotides, the CDR3 is TGTGCCAGCAGTTTAAGGGCTCATGGCTACACCTTC. The chain combines TRBV28 with TRBJ1-2; unclear D gene. CDR3 length: 12 residues. Germline CDR1 and CDR2: MDHEN and SYDVKM. Trimming removed 2 bases at V and 6 bases at J, with 7 bases between.

The genes are TRBV2 and TRBJ2-1; D unclear. The V and J ends lost 1 base and 12 bases respectively, with 13 bases between them. CDR1 is SNHLY, CDR2 FYNNEI, per germline. The CDR3 totals 13 residues. The CDR3 region has the DNA TGTGCCAGCAGTGAAGGGCTAGTTCCGAGGCAGTTCTTC. This gives the protein CASSEGLVPRQFF.

This clone was counted a single time. This chain connects TRBV30 to TRBJ2-5; D not certain. Trimming pared 4 bases from V and 9 bases from J, leaving 15 bases between. The germline gives CDR1 GTSNPN, CDR2 SVGIG (reference sequence). The CDR3 length is 12 residues. This CDR3 is CAWKMGPGAQYF. The CDR3 DNA reads TGTGCCTGGAAAATGGGCCCTGGGGCCCAGTACTTC. The variable domain in full, with the rest retrieved from reference TRBV30 and TRBJ2-5, is SQTIHQWPATLVQPVGSPLSLECTVEGTSNPNLYWYRQAAGRGLQLLFYSVGIGQISSEVPQNLSASRPQDRQFILSSKKLLLSDSGFYLCAWKMGPGAQYFGPGTRLLVL.

This chain connects TRBV5-1 to TRBJ2-1; 9 nucleotides match TRBD2. The germline V gene has CDR1 SGHRS and CDR2 YFSETQ. The CDR3 has 15 amino acids. Trimming removed 3 bases from V and 14 bases from J; junction bases left unmatched: 15. This CDR3 is CASSSSPGPSGEKFF. The DNA of the CDR3 is TGCGCCAGCAGCTCCTCTCCGGGCCCTAGCGGGGAGAAGTTCTTC. Together with reference TRBV5-1 and TRBJ2-1, the CDR3 gives the full variable domain: KAGVTQTPRYLIKTRGQQVTLSCSPISGHRSVSWYQQTPGQGLQFLFEYFSETQRNKGNFPGRFSGRQFSNSRSEMNVSTLELGDSALYLCASSSSPGPSGEKFFGPGTRLTVL.

This chain links TRBV4-1 with TRBJ2-7; the match to TRBD2 covers 9 bases. Germline values: CDR1 MGHRA, CDR2 YSYEKL. The CDR3 extends over 15 amino acids. V shed 6 bases, J shed 2 bases, and the junction held 8 bases outside the gene matches. The CDR3 bases are TGCGCCAGCAGTGCCGGGACTAGCCATCCCTACGAGCAGTACTTC. The encoded protein is CASSAGTSHPYEQYF.

The J gene is TRBJ2-2, the V gene TRBV5-1, with 8 bases that match TRBD1. The junction had 9 bases not matched to a gene; V was cut back by 1 base and J by 7 bases. This CDR3 has 16 residues. Looked up from germline, CDR1 is SGHRS and CDR2 is YFSETQ. CDR3 nucleotides: TGCGCCAGCAGCTTGCCCAGTCAGGGGGCAGTCGGGGAGCTGTTTTTT. As protein: CASSLPSQGAVGELFF.

This chain links TRBV6-5 with TRBJ2-4; D possibly corresponds to TRBD2 (5 bases). With 6 bases removed from V and 0 bases from J, the gap between germline ends came to 12 bases. CDR3 size: 15 residues. Germline V gene data show CDR1 as MNHEY and CDR2 as SVGAGI. CDR3 protein: CASRRVPLAKNIQYF. The CDR3 DNA sequence: TGTGCCAGCAGGCGGGTCCCTCTAGCCAAAAACATTCAGTACTTC.

The CDR3 here is CASSPGQPYEQYF. Written as DNA, the CDR3 is TGCGCCAGCAGCCCGGGACAGCCCTACGAGCAGTACTTC. J is TRBJ2-7 and V is TRBV4-1; 7 nucleotides align to TRBD1. V was clipped by 4 bases and J by 2 bases; unmatched bases: 2. CDR3 length: 13 residues. CDR1 and CDR2 (germline): MGHRA, YSYEKL.

V gene TRBV10-3 combines with J gene TRBJ2-3, with 9 bases fitting TRBD2. V lost 3 bases, J lost 11 bases, and 9 bases stayed unmatched. Germline CDR1 is ENHRY and CDR2 is SYGVKD. The CDR3 has 14 amino acids. CDR3 nucleotide sequence: TGTGCCATCAGTGAATCAGCGGGGGGTGGTGGGCAGTATTTT. Protein: CAISESAGGGGQYF.

Notes on this clone: The germline gene is not matched at one end of the junction; a read error may be the cause. This chain links TRBV2 with TRBJ1-4, with D perhaps TRBD1 (5 bases). This CDR3 comprises 14 residues. The V gene's germline CDR1 is SNHLY and CDR2 FYNNEI. CDR3 in DNA: TGCGCCACCCAATGGCAGGGTCGATTTGAAAAACTGTTTTTT. Translated, it gives CATQWQGRFEKLFF.

V is TRBV7-8 and J is TRBJ2-1, with TRBD2 matching 7 bases. The CDR3 totals 14 residues. V gave up 0 bases and J gave up 15 bases; unmatched junction bases: 11. The V gene's germline CDR1 is SGHVS and CDR2 FQNEAQ. CDR3: CASSLALAEAPVFF. CDR3 DNA: TGTGCCAGCAGCTTAGCGCTAGCGGAAGCCCCCGTGTTCTTC.